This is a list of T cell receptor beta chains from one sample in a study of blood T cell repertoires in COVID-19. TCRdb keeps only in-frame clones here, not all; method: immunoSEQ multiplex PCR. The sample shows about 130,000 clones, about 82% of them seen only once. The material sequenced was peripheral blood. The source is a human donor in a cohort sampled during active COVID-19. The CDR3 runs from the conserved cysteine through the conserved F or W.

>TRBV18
CASSGPNANNEQFF
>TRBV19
CASSIVTGTGGESQFF
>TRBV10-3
CAISETGQGSSNEQFF
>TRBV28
CASSLYTGGGGGYTF
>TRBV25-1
CASISGRENWSAGELFF
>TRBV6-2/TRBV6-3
CASSPRTAEETQYF
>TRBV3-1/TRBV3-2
CASSSGGSYNEQFF
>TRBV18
CASSPFSGLGSGNTIYF
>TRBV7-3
CASSLSGNSYNEQFF
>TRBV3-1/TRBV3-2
CASSQGRSLYTDTQYF
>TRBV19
CASSIDRGSTEAFF
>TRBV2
CASRWTGNTEAFF
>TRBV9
CASSVVGTGNNEQFF
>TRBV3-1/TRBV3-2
CASSQRTGIHMAFF
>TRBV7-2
CASSLLVGGQGGNTIYF
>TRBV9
CASSPGQGWGSGYTF
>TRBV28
CASSNGPGTGAGANVLTF
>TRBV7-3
CASSLSTGGNSPLHF
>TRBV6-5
CASPFGRGTDTQYF
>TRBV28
CASSPRLAGVKDTQYF
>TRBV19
CASRTSASGGTGELFF
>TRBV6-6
CASSPIPLGQENGYTF
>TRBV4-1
CASSQTGTQSYEQYF
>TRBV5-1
CASRHSPVAETQETQYF
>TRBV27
CASSLSGYEQYF
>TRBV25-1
CASSDPTSGRRNEQFF
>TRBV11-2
CASSFMSGDHTEAFF
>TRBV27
CASRPPRGAYTGELFF
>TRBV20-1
CSATGFEQFF
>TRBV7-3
CASSLNRQGAGEQYF
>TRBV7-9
CAKAEIRTGSDETQYF
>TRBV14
CASSQSGLDQPQHF
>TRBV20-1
CSASTDRPANQPQHF
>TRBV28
CASSLFPGGEETQYF
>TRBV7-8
CASSLSASGGPETQYF
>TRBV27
CASSLREGVGGYTF
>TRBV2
CASSDWAGPSGNTIYF
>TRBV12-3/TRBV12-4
CASRSQGTEAFF
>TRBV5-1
CASSLGTVKNEQFF
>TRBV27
CASGRESYNEQFF
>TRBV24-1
CATSDLPGANTGELFF
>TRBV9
CASSVNRDSKLFF
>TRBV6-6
CASTSGGTLNTEAFF
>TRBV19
CASSMDRGLGTEAFF
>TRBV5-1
CASSSEGARTGDTQYF
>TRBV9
CASSPQGGSGANVLTF
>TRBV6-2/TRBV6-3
CASSYRSQGNEQFF
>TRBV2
CASSQQGGQQYF
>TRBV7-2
CASSSTGPNEKLFF
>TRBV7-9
CASSYQGTYGYTF
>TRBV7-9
CASSLPGLAGADTQYF
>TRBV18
CASSAYQETQYF
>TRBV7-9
CASSLAVGANVLTF
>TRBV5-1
CASSFTGTQYEQYF
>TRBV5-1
CASSEAGVGYEQYF
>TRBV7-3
CASSLSSGNEQFF
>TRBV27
CASRLGQGIYEQYF
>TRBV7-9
CASSLDGRSTDTQYF
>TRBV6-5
CASRPWTGGETEAFF
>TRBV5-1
CASSLTGTSGVSYEQYF